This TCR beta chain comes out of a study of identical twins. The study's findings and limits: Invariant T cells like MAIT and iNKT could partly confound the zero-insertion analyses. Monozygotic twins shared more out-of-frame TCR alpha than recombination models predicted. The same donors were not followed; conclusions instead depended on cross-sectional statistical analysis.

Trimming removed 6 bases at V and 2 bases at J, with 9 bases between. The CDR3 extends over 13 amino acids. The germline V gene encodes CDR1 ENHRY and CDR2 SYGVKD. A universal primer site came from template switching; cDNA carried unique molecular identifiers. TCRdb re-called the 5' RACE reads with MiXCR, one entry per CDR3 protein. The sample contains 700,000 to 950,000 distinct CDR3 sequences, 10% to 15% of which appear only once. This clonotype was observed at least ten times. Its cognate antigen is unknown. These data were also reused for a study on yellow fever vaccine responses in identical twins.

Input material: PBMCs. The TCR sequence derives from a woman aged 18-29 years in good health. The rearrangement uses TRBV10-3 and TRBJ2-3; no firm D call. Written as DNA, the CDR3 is TGTGCCATCAGGGAGCGTGACACAGATACGCAGTATTTT. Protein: CAIRERDTDTQYF.